This section outlines one T cell receptor beta chain sequence together with its context. Trimming left V 3 bases short and J 2 bases short, with 12 bases between. Germline loops: CDR1 MNHEY, CDR2 SMNVEV (reference sequence). CDR3 length: 15 residues. The data were obtained in a study of blood T cell repertoires in COVID-19. Study-level background: PBMCs, B-cell-depleted T cells, or T cells were the source of the cDNA or gDNA that made up the material.

Profiling relied on immunoSEQ multiplex PCR, and the TCRdb table lists in-frame clones only, not all of them. The sample includes some 250,000 clones, around 80% of them seen just once. The chain is built from TRBV27 and TRBJ2-3; TRBD1 might be the D (5 bases). The material sequenced was peripheral blood. This TCR came from a woman in her late teens or twenties with acute or convalescent COVID-19. The CDR3 nucleotides are TGTGCCAGCAGTTTGGCCAGGGCGGCCACAGATACGCAGTATTTT. Its protein product is CASSLARAATDTQYF.